This T cell receptor (beta chain) was captured by sequencing in a study of OX40 agonist ivuxolimab in advanced cancers. Study-wide points: CD4+ and CD8+ blood T cells expanded clonally by week 6 at 0.1 to 3.0 mg/kg. Low normalized T-cell clonal expansion was additionally recorded for some nonresponders.

Note on this clone: What it binds is not known.

Assay used: immunoSEQ multiplex PCR; TCRdb lists only in-frame clones, some missing. The table includes fewer than 90,000 clones, 85% to 90% detected once. This TCR derives from an adult with an advanced solid tumor such as melanoma, head and neck, liver or kidney cancer. The input for sequencing was CD4+ or CD8+ T cells sorted from blood, taken in a trial of the OX40 agonist ivuxolimab.

CDR3 sequence reads: CASSYGAGPLREQYF. CDR3 in DNA: TGTGCCAGCAGTTACGGGGCAGGGCCACTACGCGAGCAGTACTTC. The chain uses TRBV6-5 and TRBJ2-7; possibly TRBD1 for D (5 bases). The CDR3 is 15 residues long. The V end lost 2 bases, the J end lost 6 bases, and 17 bases lay between the germline ends. Germline lookup yields CDR1 MNHEY and CDR2 SVGAGI.